Each of the 19 T cell receptor beta chains below was sequenced from the same sample in a study of blood T cells in healthy people across ages. With a J-beta primer mix and a sample-barcoded 5' primer, a second PCR ran about 7 to 12 cycles. TCRdb reprocessed the 5' RACE reads via MiXCR and lists one record per CDR3 protein. The sample has around 320,000 distinct CDR3 sequences, 27% seen once; the top ten hold 29%. The specimen sequenced was blood. These receptors were obtained from a woman in her 70s in good health.

As regards this clonotype: A junction end diverges from the germline sequence, so it may reflect a read error. This chain links TRBV3-1 with TRBJ1-1, with no clear D. The CDR3 has 13 residues. From germline, CDR1 is LGHDT and CDR2 YNNKEL (reference sequence). The CDR3 nucleotides are TGTGCCGGCAGCCCCAAAAATAAAGGTGAAGCTTTCTTT. Protein sequence: CAGSPKNKGEAFF.

This chain links TRBV7-2 with TRBJ2-3; 7 bases fit TRBD1. This CDR3 spans 16 amino acids. V lost 4 bases to trimming and J lost 2 bases; unmatched junction nucleotides: 9. Germline loops: CDR1 SGHTA, CDR2 FQGNSA. CDR3 bases: TGTGCCAGCAGCTCTAGGGGGCAGACAGTCACAGATACGCAGTATTTT. Its translation is CASSSRGQTVTDTQYF. Looking up the rest from reference TRBV7-2 and TRBJ2-3 gives the full variable domain: GAGVSQSPSNKVTEKGKDVELRCDPISGHTALYWYRQSLGQGLEFLIYFQGNSAPDKSGLPSDRFSAERTGGSVSTLTIQRTQQEDSAVYLCASSSRGQTVTDTQYFGPGTRLTVL.

This clonotype has a handful of counts. CDR3 sequence: CASSRLAGGETQYF. The CDR3 DNA is TGTGCCAGTAGCCGACTAGCGGGAGGTGAGACCCAGTACTTC. The gene calls are TRBV19 and TRBJ2-5; 13 nucleotides align to TRBD2. The CDR3 extends over 14 amino acids. Germline V lookup: CDR1 LNHDA, CDR2 SQIVND (reference sequence). V shed 6 bases, J shed 5 bases, and the junction held 3 bases outside the gene matches.

The rearrangement uses TRBV20-1 and TRBJ2-7, with TRBD2 as a possible D gene (7 bases). V was clipped by 3 bases and J by 4 bases, with 13 bases between them. Germline assignment: CDR1 DFQATT and CDR2 SNEGSKA (reference sequence). The CDR3 totals 13 residues. CDR3 protein: CSASRRGGYEQYF. In nucleotides, the CDR3 is TGCAGTGCTAGCAGGAGGGGGGGATACGAGCAGTACTTC.

The V and J genes are TRBV3-1 and TRBJ2-1; 7 bases are shared with TRBD1. The CDR3 has 15 residues. Unmatched junction bases numbered 8, after V lost 4 bases and J lost 5 bases. Germline CDR1 LGHDT, CDR2 YNNKEL (reference sequence). CDR3 residues: CASSPQQGYNNEQFF. CDR3 in DNA: TGTGCCAGCAGCCCCCAACAGGGGTACAACAATGAGCAGTTCTTC.

This clonotype has more than one count but fewer than ten. The rearrangement links TRBV28 to TRBJ2-7, with TRBD2 matching 8 bases. Germline assignment: CDR1 MDHEN and CDR2 SYDVKM. V trimming: 7 bases; J trimming: 4 bases; junction bases outside the gene matches: 6. This CDR3 is 13 amino acids long. In DNA, the CDR3 is TGTGCCAGCACGAGCGGGAGAAATTACGAGCAGTACTTC. Protein product: CASTSGRNYEQYF.

The CDR3 nucleotides read TGTGCCAGCAGCTTGGACTTTGGATTGGCTTTCTTT. Protein: CASSLDFGLAFF. V is TRBV5-5 and J is TRBJ1-1; D call uncertain. V was cut by 0 bases and J by 11 bases, with 11 bases left in between. Looked up from germline, CDR1 is SGHKS and CDR2 is YYEKEE (reference sequence). The CDR3 sequence is 12 residues long.

The chain recombines TRBV6-2 or TRBV6-3 with TRBJ2-7, with 9 bases lining up with TRBD1. The CDR3 runs to 13 residues. The V segment lost 5 bases and the J segment 7 bases; nucleotides outside the gene matches: 6. Germline-derived CDR1 and CDR2 are MNHEY and SVGEGT. In DNA, the CDR3 is TGTGCCAGCAGTCCAAACAGGGGGCAAGAGCAGTACTTC. Translated: CASSPNRGQEQYF.

The J gene is TRBJ2-1, the V gene TRBV7-3; 7 nucleotides match TRBD1. V dropped 5 bases and J dropped 7; count of bases not matched to a gene: 11. Germline V lookup: CDR1 SGHTA, CDR2 FQGTGA. The CDR3 covers 15 residues. The CDR3 loop reads CASSPGQANLNEQFF. The CDR3 DNA follows: TGTGCCAGCAGCCCCGGACAGGCCAACCTTAATGAGCAGTTCTTC.

The rearrangement uses TRBV7-9 and TRBJ2-7; possibly TRBD1 for D (5 bases). Per germline, CDR1 SEHNR and CDR2 FQNEAQ (reference sequence). The CDR3 runs to 14 residues. V was cut by 5 bases and J by 5 bases, with 16 bases left in between. This CDR3 is CASSIDSLSNEQYF. In nucleotides, the CDR3 is TGTGCCAGCAGCATTGACAGCCTTAGCAACGAGCAGTACTTC.

Of note for this clonotype: One end of the junction is discordant with germline, which a read error may explain. The rearrangement joins TRBV5-1 to TRBJ2-5; D might be TRBD1 (5 bases). CDR1 is SGHRS, CDR2 YFSETQ, per germline. CDR3 length: 15 residues. CDR3 residues: CASSIAAGRQETRYF. Written as DNA, the CDR3 is TGCGCCAGCAGCATCGCCGCAGGGCGGCAAGAGACCCGGTACTTC.

This clonotype was counted between two and nine times. The chain recombines TRBV3-1 with TRBJ1-4; 7 bases are a match to TRBD1. Trimming cost V 4 bases and J 14 bases; bases outside gene matches: 25. The CDR3 sequence is 18 residues long. Germline loops: CDR1 LGHDT, CDR2 YNNKEL (reference sequence). The CDR3 here is CASSLPRSATGKGGRLFF. The CDR3 DNA sequence: TGTGCCAGCAGCCTACCTCGTAGCGCGACAGGGAAGGGTGGGCGTCTGTTTTTT.

This clonotype was seen a few times. The genes are TRBV20-1 and TRBJ2-7, with D perhaps being TRBD1 or TRBD2 (6 bases each). The CDR3 totals 15 residues. The V end lost 6 bases, the J end lost 0 bases, and 18 bases lay between the germline ends. The germline V gene has CDR1 DFQATT and CDR2 SNEGSKA (reference sequence). CDR3 nucleotides: TGCAGTGCCCCGAAGGGGGACTCACCCTCCTACGAGCAGTACTTC. Translated: CSAPKGDSPSYEQYF.

This clonotype was found a few times. This chain joins TRBV12-3 or TRBV12-4 and TRBJ2-7, with D perhaps given as TRBD1 or TRBD2 (6 bases each). The V end was cut by 6 bases, the J end by 3 bases, with 12 bases between. The CDR3 consists of 13 residues. CDR3 sequence (DNA): TGTGCCAGCAGGGAACGGGGGCACTACGAGCAGTACTTC. Its translation: CASRERGHYEQYF.

The chain links TRBV6-5 to TRBJ1-2; a possible D gene is TRBD1 (6 bases). This CDR3 has 13 residues. Trimming removed 6 bases from V and 4 bases from J, with 12 bases in between. CDR1 is MNHEY and CDR2 is SVGAGI in the germline V gene. The CDR3 loop reads CASRNREGYGYTF. CDR3 nucleotide sequence: TGTGCCAGCAGGAACAGGGAAGGCTATGGCTACACCTTC.

The V call is TRBV15, the J call TRBJ2-1; D tentatively fits TRBD1 or TRBD2 (5 bases each). Deletions cut 5 bases from V and 5 bases from J, with 16 bases between. Germline V gene data show CDR1 as LNHNV and CDR2 as YYDKDF (reference sequence). The CDR3 spans 15 residues. CDR3 residues: CATSGNRDHDNEQFF. The CDR3 DNA is TGTGCCACCAGCGGGAACCGGGACCACGACAATGAGCAGTTCTTC. Full variable domain (missing parts from reference TRBV15 and TRBJ2-1): DAMVIQNPRYQVTQFGKPVTLSCSQTLNHNVMYWYQQKSSQAPKLLFHYYDKDFNNEADTPDNFQSRRPNTSFCFLDIRSPGLGDTAMYLCATSGNRDHDNEQFFGPGTRLTVL.

This clonotype was seen only a few times. The chain joins TRBV10-3 to TRBJ2-3; the match to TRBD2 covers 7 bases. Germline V lookup: CDR1 ENHRY, CDR2 SYGVKD. The V segment lost 9 bases and the J segment 4 bases; nucleotides outside the gene matches: 7. This CDR3 contains 13 residues. CDR3 bases: TGTGCCATTAAGCGGGAAGCCCCAGATACGCAGTATTTT. As protein: CAIKREAPDTQYF.

This sequence joins TRBV20-1 and TRBJ1-2; 10 positions agree with TRBD1. In germline, CDR1 is DFQATT, CDR2 SNEGSKA (reference sequence). V lost 5 bases, J lost 3 bases, and 3 bases stayed unmatched. The CDR3 consists of 13 residues. The CDR3 here is CSAWTGGDYGYTF. CDR3 bases: TGCAGTGCTTGGACAGGGGGTGACTATGGCTACACCTTC.

The chain couples TRBV7-8 to TRBJ2-5; 9 nucleotides align to TRBD2. The CDR3 sequence is 16 residues long. V shed 6 bases and J 4 bases; nucleotides not matched to a gene: 12. Germline V gives CDR1 SGHVS, CDR2 FQNEAQ. CDR3 loop: CASRSAGTSSRETQYF. CDR3 coding DNA: TGTGCCAGCAGATCGGCCGGGACTAGCTCCCGAGAGACCCAGTACTTC.